This T cell receptor beta chain came from a study of T cells after yellow fever vaccination. A few counts support this clonotype. A single record per CDR3 protein comes from TCRdb applying MiXCR to the 5' RACE reads. The top ten hold 18% of the sample, which has about 300,000 distinct CDR3 sequences, around 6.8% seen once. Trimming at V came to 8 bases and at J to 5 bases, leaving 10 bases not matched to a gene. Germline values: CDR1 SGHDN, CDR2 FVKESK. CDR3 length equals 15 residues. V and J are TRBV14 and TRBJ2-7; 12 bases are shared with TRBD2. The clonotype comes from a man aged 18 to 29 who received the YFV17D yellow fever vaccine. The sample here was PBMCs, taken more than 35 days after the first yellow fever vaccination. CDR3 region: CASGKTSGGPHEQYF. The CDR3 DNA sequence: TGTGCCAGCGGAAAGACTAGCGGGGGACCCCACGAGCAGTACTTC.